This passage covers 24 T cell receptor beta chains from one sample sequenced in a study of CD8 T cells in ankylosing spondylitis. Study-wide results and limits: There was a TCR beta motif, made of several highly homologous variants, that appeared characteristic of ankylosing spondylitis blood.

TCRdb used MiXCR to reprocess the 5' RACE reads, holding one entry per CDR3 protein. The sample lists 700,000 to 1,000,000 distinct CDR3 sequences, approximately 12% occurring once. Their antigen targets remain unknown. Sequenced sample: blood, either unsorted or a sorted T cell fraction (not recorded which). The receptors shown here come from a male donor with ankylosing spondylitis.

This clonotype has more than one count but fewer than ten. The rearrangement uses TRBV20-1 and TRBJ2-7, with D uncertain. Germline V gene data show CDR1 as DFQATT and CDR2 as SNEGSKA (reference sequence). CDR3 length: 12 residues. V dropped 1 base and J dropped 6 bases, with 10 bases sitting between them. The CDR3 reads CSARAWGFEQYF. The CDR3 DNA is TGCAGTGCTAGAGCTTGGGGATTCGAGCAGTACTTC.

This clonotype was seen a few times. V gene TRBV6-1 combines with J gene TRBJ2-5; the D gene is possibly TRBD1 (6 bases). The germline gives CDR1 MNHNS, CDR2 SASEGT. The CDR3 contains 14 residues. V dropped 6 bases and J dropped 4 bases, with 15 bases sitting between them. The CDR3 protein is CASSRRGLGETQYF. The CDR3 nucleotides read TGTGCCAGCAGCCGAAGGGGGTTGGGAGAGACCCAGTACTTC.

This clonotype was observed many times. The CDR3 DNA follows: TGCGCCAGCAGCCAAAGGACGTTAAACATTCAGTACTTC. It is translated as CASSQRTLNIQYF. This chain uses TRBV4-3 with TRBJ2-4; D remains unclear. The germline V gene encodes CDR1 LGHNA and CDR2 YSLEER. The V end lost 2 bases, the J end lost 6 bases, and 8 bases lay between the germline ends. CDR3 length: 13 residues.

This clonotype has only a few counts. V and J are TRBV5-1 and TRBJ1-2; 11 positions match TRBD1. The trim removed 4 bases at V and 7 bases at J, leaving 6 bases unmatched. Germline V gives CDR1 SGHRS, CDR2 YFSETQ. This CDR3 has 14 residues. CDR3 sequence: CASSPGQGATGYTF. The CDR3 DNA is TGCGCCAGCAGCCCCGGACAGGGGGCAACTGGCTACACCTTC.

The CDR3 DNA reads as TGTGCCAGCAGTTTATATTCCGGGGTGAGGACAGATACGCAGTATTTT. Amino acid sequence: CASSLYSGVRTDTQYF. J is TRBJ2-3 and V is TRBV27; D might be TRBD2 (5 bases). The CDR3 consists of 16 residues. The germline V and J ends were trimmed by 1 base and 3 bases, with 14 bases remaining between them. The germline V gene encodes CDR1 MNHEY and CDR2 SMNVEV (reference sequence).

The sample holds many counts of this clonotype. The chain joins TRBV5-1 to TRBJ2-1, with TRBD2 as a possible D gene (6 bases). The ends were cut back, 0 bases at V and 10 bases at J, with 8 bases in the middle. Per the germline V gene, CDR1 is SGHRS and CDR2 is YFSETQ. CDR3 length: 12 residues. The CDR3 DNA reads TGCGCCAGCAGCTTGGACCGGGGGGAGCAGTTCTTC. Translated: CASSLDRGEQFF.

The table lists this clonotype with a few counts. The rearrangement uses TRBV7-2 and TRBJ2-7; D is possibly TRBD1 or TRBD2 (5 bases each). Germline-derived CDR1 and CDR2 are SGHTA and FQGNSA. This CDR3 is built from 14 residues. V was cut by 4 bases and J by 2 bases, with 12 bases left in between. The CDR3 loop reads CASSSEWDAYEQYF. DNA for the CDR3: TGTGCCAGCAGCTCTGAGTGGGACGCCTACGAGCAGTACTTC.

J is TRBJ1-4 and V is TRBV20-1, with TRBD1 identical over 7 bases. CDR3 size: 16 residues. With V trimmed by 6 bases and J by 0 bases, 10 bases remained unmatched. CDR1 DFQATT and CDR2 SNEGSKA come from the germline V gene (reference sequence). The DNA of the CDR3 is TGCAGTGCCGCAACGACAGGGACCTCAACTAATGAAAAACTGTTTTTT. It is translated as CSAATTGTSTNEKLFF.

A few counts support this clonotype. The chain links TRBV15 to TRBJ1-6; D gene ambiguous. V gave up 0 bases and J gave up 8 bases, with 14 bases separating them. CDR1 is LNHNV and CDR2 is YYDKDF in the germline V gene (reference sequence). The CDR3 covers 16 residues. CDR3 nucleotides: TGTGCCACCAGCAGAGATGGGCCCTATTGGGATTCACCCCTCCACTTT. Protein: CATSRDGPYWDSPLHF.

This clonotype was counted between two and nine times. The V call is TRBV6-5, the J call TRBJ2-7; 9 bases map to TRBD1. The junction had 15 bases not matched to a gene; V was cut back by 3 bases and J by 3 bases. From germline, CDR1 is MNHEY and CDR2 SVGAGI. The CDR3 runs 18 residues. CDR3 sequence: CASSYGTGSAGVVYEQYF. DNA for the CDR3: TGTGCCAGCAGTTATGGGACAGGGTCGGCTGGGGTGGTCTACGAGCAGTACTTC.

The chain carries TRBV12-3 or TRBV12-4 and TRBJ2-3; tentatively, D is TRBD2 (6 bases). The CDR3 runs to 14 residues. V lost 2 bases to trimming and J lost 4 bases, with 10 bases between them. The CDR3 spells CASSLQRAPDTQYF. The CDR3 region has the DNA TGTGCCAGCAGTTTACAGCGGGCCCCAGATACGCAGTATTTT.

This clonotype was counted a few times. The gene calls are TRBV6-5 and TRBJ2-7; D gene ambiguous. Germline V gives CDR1 MNHEY, CDR2 SVGAGI. The V gene lost 0 bases and the J gene lost 0 bases, with 9 bases spanning the gap. CDR3 length equals 15 residues. CDR3 coding DNA: TGTGCCAGCAGTTACTCTCGTGTAGTCTCCTACGAGCAGTACTTC. It codes for CASSYSRVVSYEQYF.

The V gene is TRBV28, the J gene TRBJ2-1; 8 positions match TRBD1. The V and J ends lost 3 bases and 2 bases, in that order; junction bases with no gene match: 6. Germline values: CDR1 MDHEN, CDR2 SYDVKM. The CDR3 runs 16 residues. The CDR3 loop is CASSFAGGAAYNEQFF. DNA for the CDR3: TGTGCCAGCAGTTTTGCAGGGGGCGCGGCCTACAATGAGCAGTTCTTC.

The rearrangement links TRBV5-1 to TRBJ1-2; D remains unclear. In germline, CDR1 is SGHRS, CDR2 YFSETQ. The CDR3 runs 14 residues. V lost 3 bases to trimming and J lost 1 base, with 10 bases between them. The CDR3 spells CASSSDPINYGYTF. The CDR3 region has the DNA TGCGCCAGCAGCTCCGACCCAATTAACTATGGCTACACCTTC.

The rearrangement joins TRBV7-6 to TRBJ2-2; a weak D match, TRBD2 (7 bases). V lost 7 bases to trimming and J lost 5 bases, with 20 bases between them. Germline lookup yields CDR1 SGHVS and CDR2 FNYEAQ. CDR3 length equals 16 residues. The CDR3 sequence is CASTLWGGRRTGELFF. CDR3 DNA: TGTGCCAGCACCCTGTGGGGGGGGCGAAGGACCGGGGAGCTGTTTTTT.

There are a few counts of this clonotype. This sequence joins TRBV15 and TRBJ1-5; D unresolved. The V gene lost 0 bases and the J gene lost 6 bases, with 15 bases spanning the gap. This CDR3 region has 16 residues. CDR1 LNHNV and CDR2 YYDKDF come from the germline V gene (reference sequence). CDR3 coding DNA: TGTGCCACCAGCAGAGACCCTCTGGGGTCGCGTCAGCCCCAGCATTTT. Its translation: CATSRDPLGSRQPQHF.

This clonotype was detected only a few times. The chain recombines TRBV4-2 with TRBJ2-1; TRBD2 matches 7 bases. After removal of 8 bases from V and 1 base from J, the junction contained 8 bases not matched to a gene. This CDR3 spans 15 amino acids. Germline CDR1 reads LGHNA; CDR2 reads YNFKEQ. The CDR3 nucleotides read TGTGCCAGCGGAAAAGCGGGAACTTCCTACAATGAGCAGTTCTTC. Its protein product is CASGKAGTSYNEQFF.

This rearrangement joins TRBV4-1 to TRBJ1-2; D remains unclear. Looked up from germline, CDR1 is MGHRA and CDR2 is YSYEKL. This CDR3 spans 13 amino acids. Trimming stripped 2 bases from V and 8 bases from J, with 12 bases between. For the CDR3, the DNA is TGCGCCAGCAGCCAACCGGGCCAGAGAGGCTACACCTTC. It encodes CASSQPGQRGYTF.

This chain joins TRBV6-5 and TRBJ2-3; 7 positions match TRBD2. The germline V gene has CDR1 MNHEY and CDR2 SVGAGI. The ends lost 4 bases at V and 6 bases at J; junction bases unmatched: 22. The CDR3 runs to 19 residues. DNA for the CDR3: TGTGCCAGCAGTTCCCGGGGGGTCCTGGGGGGTGGGAGCGGCGATACGCAGTATTTT. Translating gives CASSSRGVLGGGSGDTQYF.

This clonotype showed up just a few times. The chain is built from TRBV2 and TRBJ2-1, with a possible D match to TRBD2 (5 bases). The germline V gene encodes CDR1 SNHLY and CDR2 FYNNEI. V lost 1 base and J lost 12, with 13 bases in between. The CDR3 runs to 13 residues. The CDR3 region is CASSEEGETVQFF. CDR3 in DNA: TGTGCCAGCAGTGAAGAGGGAGAAACTGTGCAGTTCTTC.

This clonotype was picked up many times. The chain links TRBV7-2 to TRBJ2-1; D gene unclear. The V gene lost 6 bases and the J gene lost 10 bases, with 13 bases spanning the gap. CDR1 and CDR2 from the germline V gene are SGHTA and FQGNSA. CDR3 length equals 12 residues. DNA for the CDR3: TGTGCCAGCAGAGACTGGGGAAGGGAGCAGTTCTTC. It specifies CASRDWGREQFF.

The sample holds a few counts of this clonotype. This chain's CDR3 is CASGWAQTTGELFF. CDR3 nucleotides: TGCGCCAGCGGCTGGGCCCAGACCACCGGGGAGCTGTTTTTT. J is TRBJ2-2 and V is TRBV5-1; no clear D. The CDR3 has 14 residues. Germline V CDR1 and CDR2: SGHRS, YFSETQ. V lost 7 bases and J lost 4, with 14 bases in between.

V usage is TRBV18 and J usage is TRBJ2-1; 10 bases are a match to TRBD2. Looked up from germline, CDR1 is KGHSH and CDR2 is LQKENI. The V gene end was trimmed by 6 bases and the J gene end by 9 bases; junction bases not matched to a gene: 11. The CDR3 contains 15 residues. The CDR3 DNA reads TGTGCCAGCTCCCCTGGGCTAGCGGGAGAATTTGAGCAGTTCTTC. This sequence encodes CASSPGLAGEFEQFF.

The chain links TRBV20-1 to TRBJ1-5, with 7 bases identical to TRBD1. CDR1 and CDR2 (germline): DFQATT, SNEGSKA (reference sequence). The CDR3 loop spans 15 amino acids. The V segment lost 5 bases and the J segment 4 bases; nucleotides outside the gene matches: 11. DNA of the CDR3: TGCAGTGCTGGAAAGGGGGCGCGGGGAAATCAGCCCCAGCATTTT. Its translation is CSAGKGARGNQPQHF.